This T cell receptor beta chain was sequenced during a study of human T cells and chemical hapten exposure. Study-wide background: TCR yield per sample varied, mainly due to pooled library volumes.

Germline values: CDR1 SGHDN, CDR2 FVKESK. The CDR3 length is 12 residues. V dropped 4 bases and J dropped 5; count of bases not matched to a gene: 1. Time point reported: pre-sensitization, week 0. Treatment defined: therapeutic diphenylcyclopropenone sensitization with weekly scalp DPC. One entry per CDR3 protein, called by TCRdb with MiXCR from the RACE reads. The table includes around 120,000 distinct CDR3 sequences, approximately 13% detected once. The chain joins TRBV14 to TRBJ1-2; 7 nucleotides align to TRBD1. The receptor's source is a woman between 18 and 30 years old with alopecia areata. Some clones in this sample may be carry-over from other donors' samples. The starting material was whole blood, obtained in connection with sensitization to the hapten diphenylcyclopropenone (DPC). The CDR3 spells CASSRQGYGYTF. Written as DNA, the CDR3 is TGTGCCAGCAGCCGACAGGGATATGGCTACACCTTC.